Shown below are 3 T cell receptor beta chains from a single sample sequenced in a study of PD-1 blockade in classical Hodgkin lymphoma. Relapses following autologous stem cell transplantation were seen in all patients, with brentuximab vedotin exposure varying. PBMCs, once thawed, yielded CD8+ T cells isolated by magnetic negative selection. The protocol was immunoSEQ multiplex PCR, while the TCRdb copy is restricted to in-frame clones and leaves out a portion. The repertoire holds 1,500 to 2,000 clones, with approximately 82% as singletons. Material: CD8+ T cells from blood, obtained at baseline. The receptors stem from a human donor with classical Hodgkin lymphoma.

The chain combines TRBV2 with TRBJ1-1; D might be TRBD1 (5 bases). Between the trimmed V and J ends, which lost 3 bases and 4 bases, there was a span of 15 bases. This CDR3 is built from 15 residues. Per germline, CDR1 SNHLY and CDR2 FYNNEI. Here the CDR3 reads CASSDWGVRSTEAFF. CDR3 sequence (DNA): TGTGCCAGCAGTGACTGGGGGGTAAGATCCACTGAAGCTTTCTTT.

The chain joins TRBV13 to TRBJ2-3; D possibly corresponds to TRBD2 (6 bases). The V gene's germline CDR1 is PRHDT and CDR2 FYEKMQ (reference sequence). The CDR3 runs 13 residues. Trimming took 7 bases from V and 5 from J, leaving 13 bases between them. As DNA, the CDR3 is TGTGCCAGCAACGGGGTGGGAGGAGATACGCAGTATTTT. This codes for CASNGVGGDTQYF.

This chain uses TRBV4-1 with TRBJ2-7; TRBD2 might be the D (5 bases). The CDR3 contains 16 residues. V was shortened by 1 base and J by 0 bases, with 13 bases between the two germline ends. Looked up from germline, CDR1 is MGHRA and CDR2 is YSYEKL. CDR3 nucleotide sequence: TGCGCCAGCAGCCAAGTCCACCCTAGCCGCTCCTACGAGCAGTACTTC. This encodes CASSQVHPSRSYEQYF.